What follows are 10 T cell receptor beta chains derived from one specimen sequenced in a study of T cell changes during pregnancy in multiple sclerosis. Data came from immunoSEQ multiplex PCR; TCRdb stores just in-frame clones and leaves some out. The table records tens of thousands of clones, approximately 94% of them present only once. This specimen was peripheral blood, taken in the third trimester of pregnancy. Source of these receptors: a female donor with multiple sclerosis, enrolled in a pregnancy study.

This chain connects TRBV18 to TRBJ2-1, with 11 nucleotides matching TRBD2. V trimming: 4 bases; J trimming: 5 bases; junction bases outside the gene matches: 16. CDR3 length: 19 amino acids. Germline assignment: CDR1 KGHSH and CDR2 LQKENI. The CDR3 bases are TGTGCCAGCTCACGATCCGGGACTAGCGGCGTTAAAAATAACAATGAGCAGTTCTTC. Residues: CASSRSGTSGVKNNNEQFF.

The chain uses TRBV30 and TRBJ2-3; the match to TRBD2 covers 11 bases. Trimming removed 1 base from V and 4 bases from J; junction bases left unmatched: 4. CDR3 length: 15 amino acids. Germline V gene sequence: CDR1 GTSNPN, CDR2 SVGIG (reference sequence). CDR3 residues: CAWSGTSGLADTQYF. In DNA, the CDR3 is TGTGCCTGGAGTGGGACTAGCGGGCTAGCAGATACGCAGTATTTT.

The rearrangement joins TRBV2 to TRBJ2-7; 9 bases match TRBD1. Germline-derived CDR1 and CDR2 are SNHLY and FYNNEI. Germline trimming cut 5 bases from V and 8 bases from J; bases unmatched to any gene: 7. This CDR3 has 13 residues. The DNA for the CDR3 is TGTGCCAGCAGTCCAGGACAGGGGACCAAGCAGTACTTC. It codes for CASSPGQGTKQYF.

The chain has TRBV6-1 and TRBJ1-5; the match to TRBD1 covers 7 bases. Trimming cost V 0 bases and J 5 bases; bases outside gene matches: 7. From germline, CDR1 is MNHNS and CDR2 SASEGT. The CDR3 is 16 residues long. The CDR3: CASSEAGAGGYQPQHF. The CDR3 DNA reads TGTGCCAGCAGTGAAGCGGGGGCAGGGGGGTATCAGCCCCAGCATTTT.

This clone was detected once. The chain carries TRBV30 and TRBJ2-1; 10 nucleotides line up with TRBD2. Unmatched junction bases numbered 12, after V lost 0 bases and J lost 1 base. Germline-derived CDR1 and CDR2 are GTSNPN and SVGIG (reference sequence). The CDR3 consists of 19 residues. The CDR3 here is CAWSVLASGRIGSYNEQFF. As DNA, the CDR3 is TGTGCCTGGAGTGTACTCGCTAGCGGGAGAATTGGATCCTACAATGAGCAGTTCTTC.

This chain connects TRBV7-9 to TRBJ1-3, with D unclear. The CDR3 runs to 15 residues. Germline CDR1 and CDR2: SEHNR and FQNEAQ (reference sequence). V gave up 4 bases and J gave up 1 base, with 11 bases separating them. The CDR3 region has the DNA TGTGCCAGCAGCTCCAATGTCTATTCTGGAAACACCATATATTTT. Its protein product is CASSSNVYSGNTIYF.

The CDR3 sequence is CAWSPLQRDRYEQYF. The CDR3 bases are TGTGCCTGGAGTCCCCTGCAGCGGGATCGCTACGAGCAGTACTTC. The chain links TRBV30 to TRBJ2-7; 7 positions match TRBD2. This CDR3 spans 15 amino acids. Germline V gene data show CDR1 as GTSNPN and CDR2 as SVGIG (reference sequence). V dropped 2 bases and J dropped 3; count of bases not matched to a gene: 10.

The chain joins TRBV11-2 to TRBJ2-5; a weak D match, TRBD2 (6 bases). There are 13 residues in the CDR3. In germline, CDR1 is SGHAT, CDR2 FQNNGV. The germline V and J ends were trimmed by 5 bases and 2 bases, with 9 bases remaining between them. The CDR3 nucleotides read TGTGCCAGCAGCGCCGGGACTCAAGAGACCCAGTACTTC. It encodes CASSAGTQETQYF.

CDR3 in DNA: TGTGCCAGCAGCCGGCTCCTGACTAGCGGGACGCGAAATGAGCAGTTCTTC. Its translation: CASSRLLTSGTRNEQFF. The rearrangement uses TRBV5-8 and TRBJ2-1; TRBD2 aligns across 11 bases. This CDR3 is built from 17 residues. The germline V gene has CDR1 SGHTS and CDR2 YDEGEE. V lost 4 bases and J lost 7; bases outside the gene matches: 13.

J is TRBJ2-2 and V is TRBV5-1, with 7 bases identical to TRBD1. Germline assignment: CDR1 SGHRS and CDR2 YFSETQ. The CDR3 is made up of 14 amino acids. V lost 4 bases to trimming and J lost 2 bases; unmatched junction nucleotides: 2. DNA of the CDR3: TGCGCCAGCAGCCGGGACAGAAACACCGGGGAGCTGTTTTTT. Its translation is CASSRDRNTGELFF.